This T cell receptor (beta chain) was recorded in a study of CD8+CD57+ T cells in acquired aplastic anemia. This CDR3 comprises 16 residues. The V gene's germline CDR1 is SGHRS and CDR2 YFSETQ. Previously, flow cytometry had revealed CD8+CD57+ cell expansion in the patients chosen for sequencing. None of the patients had been given any therapy when their blood was sampled. A word on this clonotype: A read error may explain this, as a much larger clone is one base away.

Genomic DNA, serving as template, underwent TCR beta VDJ and CDR3 profiling. One entry per CDR3 protein results from TCRdb running MiXCR on the reads. This sample has just over 150,000 distinct CDR3 sequences, with around 52% found just once. The rearrangement links TRBV5-1 to TRBJ1-1; D not certain. The sequence was collected from a human donor with aplastic anemia. The sequencing sample was made of sorted CD4+, CD8+, or CD8+CD57+ T cells (not recorded which) from PBMCs. The CDR3 is CACSLAEVGLITEAFF. As DNA, the CDR3 is TGCGCCTGCAGCTTGGCCGAGGTAGGCCTAATAACTGAAGCTTTCTTT.